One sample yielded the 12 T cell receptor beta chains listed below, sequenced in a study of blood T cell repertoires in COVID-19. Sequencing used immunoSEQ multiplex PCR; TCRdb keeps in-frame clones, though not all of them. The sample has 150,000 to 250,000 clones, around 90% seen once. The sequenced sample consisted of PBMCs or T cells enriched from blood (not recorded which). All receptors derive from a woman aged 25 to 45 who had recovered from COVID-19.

Written as DNA, the CDR3 is TGTGCCAGCAGACCCGGGACAGGGGGCACCACCGGGGAGCTGTTTTTT. It is translated as CASRPGTGGTTGELFF. V and J are TRBV7-2 and TRBJ2-2; TRBD1 agrees at 12 bases. This CDR3 comprises 16 residues. V trimming: 6 bases; J trimming: 4 bases; junction bases outside the gene matches: 6. Germline V lookup: CDR1 SGHTA, CDR2 FQGNSA.

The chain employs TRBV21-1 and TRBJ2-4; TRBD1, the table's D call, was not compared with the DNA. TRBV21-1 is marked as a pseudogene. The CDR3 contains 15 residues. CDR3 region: CASSKDAGPGGIQYF. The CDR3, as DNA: TGTGCCAGCAGCAAAGACGCAGGGCCAGGGGGCATTCAGTACTTC.

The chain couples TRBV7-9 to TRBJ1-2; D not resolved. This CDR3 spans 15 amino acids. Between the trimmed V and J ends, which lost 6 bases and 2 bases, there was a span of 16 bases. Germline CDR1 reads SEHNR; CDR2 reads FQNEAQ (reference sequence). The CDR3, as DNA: TGTGCCAGCAGGCGCCCGGACTGGGAAAACTATGGCTACACCTTC. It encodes CASRRPDWENYGYTF.

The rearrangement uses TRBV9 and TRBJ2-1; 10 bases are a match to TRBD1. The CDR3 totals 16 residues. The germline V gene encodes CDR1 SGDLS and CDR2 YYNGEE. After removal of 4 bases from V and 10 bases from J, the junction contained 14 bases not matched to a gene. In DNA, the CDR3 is TGTGCCAGCAGCACCAGACGGGACAGGGGTTTCAGGGAGCAGTTCTTC. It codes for CASSTRRDRGFREQFF.

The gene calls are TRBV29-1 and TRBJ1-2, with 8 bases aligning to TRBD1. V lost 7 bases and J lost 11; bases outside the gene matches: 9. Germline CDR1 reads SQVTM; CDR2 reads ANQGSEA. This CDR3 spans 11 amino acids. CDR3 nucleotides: TGCAGCGCCACGGGACAGGAGGTTTACACCTTC. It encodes CSATGQEVYTF.

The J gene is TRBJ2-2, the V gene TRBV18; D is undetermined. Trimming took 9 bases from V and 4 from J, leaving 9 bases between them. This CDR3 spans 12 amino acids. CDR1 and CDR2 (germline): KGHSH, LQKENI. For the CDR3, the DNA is TGTGCCAGTGACACGACCACCGGGGAGCTGTTTTTT. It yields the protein CASDTTTGELFF. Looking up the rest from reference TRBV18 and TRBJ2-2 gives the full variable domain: NAGVMQNPRHLVRRRGQEARLRCSPMKGHSHVYWYRQLPEEGLKFMVYLQKENIIDESGMPKERFSAEFPKEGPSILRIQQVVRGDSAAYFCASDTTTGELFFGEGSRLTVL.

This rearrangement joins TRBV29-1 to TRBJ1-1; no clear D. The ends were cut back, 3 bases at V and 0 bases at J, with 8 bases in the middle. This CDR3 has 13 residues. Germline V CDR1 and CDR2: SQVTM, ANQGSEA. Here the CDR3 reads CSVDQRVNTEAFF. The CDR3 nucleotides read TGCAGCGTTGATCAGAGGGTGAACACTGAAGCTTTCTTT.

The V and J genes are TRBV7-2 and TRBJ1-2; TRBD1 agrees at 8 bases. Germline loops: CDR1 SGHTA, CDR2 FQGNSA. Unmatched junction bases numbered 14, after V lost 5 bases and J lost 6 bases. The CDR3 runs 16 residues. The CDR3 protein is CASSPRRSGGEDGYTF. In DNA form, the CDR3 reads TGTGCCAGCAGCCCCCGGCGGTCAGGGGGCGAGGATGGCTACACCTTC. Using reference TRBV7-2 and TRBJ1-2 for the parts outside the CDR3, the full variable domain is GAGVSQSPSNKVTEKGKDVELRCDPISGHTALYWYRQSLGQGLEFLIYFQGNSAPDKSGLPSDRFSAERTGGSVSTLTIQRTQQEDSAVYLCASSPRRSGGEDGYTFGSGTRLTVV.

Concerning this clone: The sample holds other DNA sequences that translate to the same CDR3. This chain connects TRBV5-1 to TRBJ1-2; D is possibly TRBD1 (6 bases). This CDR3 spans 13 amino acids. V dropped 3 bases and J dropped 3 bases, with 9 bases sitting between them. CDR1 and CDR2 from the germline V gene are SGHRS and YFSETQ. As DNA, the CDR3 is TGCGCCAGCAGCTCACAGGGAGACTATGGCTACACCTTC. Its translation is CASSSQGDYGYTF.

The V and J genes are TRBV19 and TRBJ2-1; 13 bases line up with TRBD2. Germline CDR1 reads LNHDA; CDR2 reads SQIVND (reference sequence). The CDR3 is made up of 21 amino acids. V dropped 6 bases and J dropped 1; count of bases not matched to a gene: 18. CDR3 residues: CASSSGATSGRGLLSYNEQFF. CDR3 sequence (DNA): TGTGCCAGTAGCTCAGGGGCCACTAGCGGGAGGGGACTATTGTCCTACAATGAGCAGTTCTTC.

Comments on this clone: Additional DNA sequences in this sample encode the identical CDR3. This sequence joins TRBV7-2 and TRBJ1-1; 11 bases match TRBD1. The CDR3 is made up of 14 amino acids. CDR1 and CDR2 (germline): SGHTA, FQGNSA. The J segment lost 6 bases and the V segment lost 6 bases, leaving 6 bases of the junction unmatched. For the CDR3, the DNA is TGTGCCAGCAGAGATCCGGGACAGGGGGCTGAAGCTTTCTTT. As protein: CASRDPGQGAEAFF.

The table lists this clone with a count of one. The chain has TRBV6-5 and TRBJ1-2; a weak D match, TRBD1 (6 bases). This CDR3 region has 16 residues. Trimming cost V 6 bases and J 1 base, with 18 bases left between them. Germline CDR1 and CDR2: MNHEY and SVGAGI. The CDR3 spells CASRYPVGGDNYGYTF. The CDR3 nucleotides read TGTGCCAGCAGATACCCAGTTGGGGGCGATAACTATGGCTACACCTTC.